A selection of T cell receptor beta chains follows, all from one sample in a study of T-cell reconstitution after alpha-beta-depleted transplantation in children. TCRdb passed the PCR reads through MiXCR, listing each CDR3 protein once. The repertoire holds fewer than 250,000 distinct CDR3 sequences, with more than 15% as singletons. Here the sequenced sample was PBMCs, mostly from graft donor cells, taken 360 days after TCRalphabeta/CD19-depleted stem cell transplant. The receptors here all came from a male patient under 10 years old who had a stem cell transplant for acute lymphoblastic leukemia, so the T cells may come from the graft donor. Both conserved end residues are part of each CDR3. A D gene is named only where the DNA matches it firmly. The size field is filled for only some rows; it gives once, few, many or a size class.

D gene	V gene	J gene	clone size	CDR3 DNA	CDR3 protein
-	TRBV10-3	TRBJ1-5	-	TGTGCCATCACTGGCGCCCGAGATCAGCCCCAGCATTTT	CAITGARDQPQHF
-	TRBV12-3/TRBV12-4	TRBJ1-1	-	TGTGCCAGCAGTCCTCAGGGAACTGACACTGAAGCTTTCTTT	CASSPQGTDTEAFF
-	TRBV27	TRBJ2-3	few	TGTGCCAGCACCTTCACAGGTGGGAGCACAGATACGCAGTATTTT	CASTFTGGSTDTQYF
TRBD1	TRBV27	TRBJ2-7	few	TGTGCCAGCAGTTTATCGGAACCTGGGACAGGGACCTACGAGCAGTACTTC	CASSLSEPGTGTYEQYF
TRBD1	TRBV2	TRBJ1-5	few	TGTGCCAGCAGCGGGACAGGAGGCAATCAGCCCCAGCATTTT	CASSGTGGNQPQHF
TRBD1	TRBV5-1	TRBJ2-7	few	TGCGCCAGCAGCTTCGGGACAGCCTCCTACGAGCAGTACTTC	CASSFGTASYEQYF
-	TRBV18	TRBJ2-5	many	TGTGCCAGCTCACCAGGCATGTCAGAGACCCAGTACTTC	CASSPGMSETQYF
-	TRBV6-5	TRBJ2-7	few	TGTGCCAGCAGTTACAGGGGACAACCAGGCAACGAGCAGTACTTC	CASSYRGQPGNEQYF
-	TRBV27	TRBJ2-1	many	TGTGCCAGCAGTTTAGGACGGAACAATGAGCAGTTCTTC	CASSLGRNNEQFF
TRBD1	TRBV6-5	TRBJ2-5	few	TGTGCCAGCACTTTTGGGACAGGAGAAGAGACCCAGTACTTC	CASTFGTGEETQYF
TRBD2	TRBV11-1	TRBJ2-3	-	TGTGCCAGCAGCTCTACATGGGCGGGAGGAAGGTCGAAGGACACAGATACGCAGTATTTT	CASSSTWAGGRSKDTDTQYF
-	TRBV19	TRBJ1-5	-	TGTGCCAGTAGTCTCCCTTCGGGCCAGCCCCAGCATTTT	CASSLPSGQPQHF
-	TRBV29-1	TRBJ2-1	few	TGCAGCGTTGAAGAAGTGACACACAATGAGCAGTTCTTC	CSVEEVTHNEQFF
-	TRBV20-1	TRBJ1-2	-	TGCAGTGCTAGGGCTGGGGGCTATGGCTACACCTTC	CSARAGGYGYTF
-	TRBV29-1	TRBJ2-7	few	TGCAGCGTTGGCGGCCTCTACACCTACGAGCAGTACTTC	CSVGGLYTYEQYF
-	TRBV11-2	TRBJ2-7	-	TGTGCCAGCAGCTTTATTGGGGGTCGCTCCTACGAGCAGTACTTC	CASSFIGGRSYEQYF
TRBD2	TRBV3-1	TRBJ2-1	-	TGTGCCAGCAGCCAATTTGGGCGGGAGACCTACAATGAGCAGTTCTTC	CASSQFGRETYNEQFF
TRBD2	TRBV6-1	TRBJ2-7	few	TGTGCCAGCAGTACGGGACTAGCGTGGGCCGAGCAGTACTTC	CASSTGLAWAEQYF
-	TRBV6-1	TRBJ1-2	few	TGTGCCAGCAGCAAGCCGGGAGCCGCCACCTATGGCTACACCTTC	CASSKPGAATYGYTF
-	TRBV7-2	TRBJ2-1	-	TGTGCCAGCAGAAACCTGGGCGAGCAGTTCTTC	CASRNLGEQFF
-	TRBV6-5	TRBJ1-2	-	TGTGCCAGCAGTTGGGGTGAGAGGGAGGGTAATGGCTACACCTTC	CASSWGEREGNGYTF
-	TRBV2	TRBJ2-7	many	TGTGCCAGCATGGGGCCCTCTTCGGCTAGCGTCGCCTACGAGCAGTACTTC	CASMGPSSASVAYEQYF
-	TRBV2	TRBJ2-1	-	TGTGCCAGCAGGGGAAACGATGAGGTGATGGGCAATGAGCAGTTCTTC	CASRGNDEVMGNEQFF
-	TRBV29-1	TRBJ1-2	few	TGCAGCGTTGAAGTCCGATACTATGGCTACACCTTC	CSVEVRYYGYTF
TRBD1	TRBV7-9	TRBJ2-1	few	TGTGCCAGCAGCTTGGGGCCTGCAGGGGGCGCGTTTAATGAGCAGTTCTTC	CASSLGPAGGAFNEQFF
TRBD2	TRBV7-9	TRBJ2-1	-	TGTGCCAGCAGCCCCCTCTTCAGCGGGAGCGGGAATGAGCAGTTCTTC	CASSPLFSGSGNEQFF
-	TRBV6-2/TRBV6-3	TRBJ1-1	few	TGTGCCAGCAGTTACGTCTTTGGCAGGAACACTGAAGCTTTCTTT	CASSYVFGRNTEAFF
TRBD1	TRBV7-2	TRBJ2-3	-	TGTGCCAGCAGCTTAGCCGCAGGGGGCAGTTACACAGATACGCAGTATTTT	CASSLAAGGSYTDTQYF
-	TRBV18	TRBJ2-1	-	TGTGCCAGCTCACCACCGTCAGGGGCTGAGCAGTTCTTC	CASSPPSGAEQFF
-	TRBV4-2	TRBJ1-1	many	TGTGCCAGCAGCCAAGATTTCGCGGGGCAGGTCACTGAAGCTTTCTTT	CASSQDFAGQVTEAFF
-	TRBV10-3	TRBJ2-7	-	TGTGCCATCAGTGGGGGGGGGCAGGGCTACGAGCAGTACTTC	CAISGGGQGYEQYF
-	TRBV6-5	TRBJ2-2	-	TGTGCCAGCATGTCGGCCGGGGAGCTGTTTTTT	CASMSAGELFF
-	TRBV2	TRBJ2-3	-	TGTGCCAGCAGTGAGGTCGGGCTAGCTGGCACAGATACGCAGTATTTT	CASSEVGLAGTDTQYF
TRBD2	TRBV20-1	TRBJ2-5	few	TGCAGTGCTAGAGATTCTTGGACTAGCGGGGGTGGGACCCAGTACTTC	CSARDSWTSGGGTQYF
TRBD1	TRBV27	TRBJ2-7	few	TGTGCCAGCAGCTCCGGGACAGGGGTCGAGCAGTACTTC	CASSSGTGVEQYF
-	TRBV7-6	TRBJ2-7	few	TGTGCCAGCAGCCCCAAAACAGGGAGCTCCTACGAGCAGTACTTC	CASSPKTGSSYEQYF
-	TRBV12-3/TRBV12-4	TRBJ1-3	few	TGTGCCAGCAAAACCGACGAGTCCTCTGGAAACACCATATATTTT	CASKTDESSGNTIYF
-	TRBV12-3/TRBV12-4	TRBJ1-3	-	TGTGCCAGCAGTTTAGGGCCTCAGGGTGGAAACACCATATATTTT	CASSLGPQGGNTIYF
TRBD1	TRBV27	TRBJ1-5	-	TGTGCCAGCAGTTTATCGAGGACAGGGGTGGGACAGCCCCAGCATTTT	CASSLSRTGVGQPQHF
-	TRBV4-1	TRBJ2-1	few	TGCGCCAGCAGCCAGTTACCGGGCCCGGGGGCGTACAATGAGCAGTTCTTC	CASSQLPGPGAYNEQFF
TRBD1	TRBV5-1	TRBJ1-4	-	TGCGCCAGCAGCCTCCTCGGACAGGGAACTAATGAAAAACTGTTTTTT	CASSLLGQGTNEKLFF
-	TRBV3-1	TRBJ1-5	many	TGTGCCAGCAGCCTCTCGGGGGGCGATCAGCCCCAGCATTTT	CASSLSGGDQPQHF
TRBD1	TRBV12-5	TRBJ2-6	many	TGTGCTAGTTCCCCAGGGGGAACTGGGGCCAACGTCCTGACTTTC	CASSPGGTGANVLTF
-	TRBV12-3/TRBV12-4	TRBJ2-7	-	TGTGCCAGCAGCTCTCTGGACGGACGCTACGAGCAGTACTTC	CASSSLDGRYEQYF
-	TRBV20-1	TRBJ1-3	many	TGCAGTGCTAGAGGCCAATTTTACGGAAACACCATATATTTT	CSARGQFYGNTIYF
-	TRBV4-3	TRBJ1-4	few	TGCGCCAGCAGCCAAGTTTCGGGGACCGGGCTCAGTGAAAAACTGTTTTTT	CASSQVSGTGLSEKLFF
-	TRBV7-2	TRBJ1-4	-	TGTGCCAGCAGCCCCAGGGCTACAACTAATGAAAAACTGTTTTTT	CASSPRATTNEKLFF
-	TRBV20-1	TRBJ2-7	few	TGCAGTGCCGTACCGGACTATCCCTACGAGCAGTACTTC	CSAVPDYPYEQYF
-	TRBV11-2	TRBJ2-2	few	TGTGCCAGCAGCCCCTCTTGGGGGACCGGGGAGCTGTTTTTT	CASSPSWGTGELFF
TRBD2	TRBV28	TRBJ2-3	few	TGTGCCAGCACCGCTGGGCTAGCGGGAGGGCCGGTAGATACGCAGTATTTT	CASTAGLAGGPVDTQYF